These T cell receptor beta chains were read from a single sample in a study of glioma-infiltrating T cells after dendritic cell vaccination. Sequencing used immunoSEQ multiplex PCR; TCRdb keeps in-frame clones, though not all of them. The table includes 55,000 to 75,000 clones, around 85% detected once. Here the sequenced sample was blood, taken after dendritic cell vaccination. Source of these receptors: a human donor with glioblastoma. CDR3s include the opening cysteine and the closing phenylalanine or tryptophan. A D gene is named only where the DNA matches it firmly.

j_call d_call v_call cdr3_aa
TRBJ2-7 - TRBV5-6 CASSLASYYEQYF
TRBJ2-7 - TRBV5-1 CASSFRGEQYF
TRBJ1-3 TRBD1 TRBV13 CASSLQGTAGNTIYF
TRBJ1-6 - TRBV7-2 CASSYGGGSPLHF
TRBJ1-1 - TRBV4-3 CASRSDGGSTEAFF
TRBJ1-2 TRBD1 TRBV5-1 CASSSVTGGGNYGYTF
TRBJ1-2 - TRBV19 CASSSTMTGANYGYTF
TRBJ2-5 - TRBV5-4 CASSLGGFGVTQYF
TRBJ1-1 - TRBV27 CACGGAMNTEAFF
TRBJ1-2 TRBD1 TRBV11-2 CASRATGGYGYTF
TRBJ2-3 TRBD1 TRBV5-4 CASSSPGTGHTDTQYF
TRBJ2-5 - TRBV7-9 CASRRRTEETQYF
TRBJ2-5 TRBD1 TRBV7-3 CASSLGTGVETQYF
TRBJ1-5 - TRBV5-8 CASSGTGYSNQPQHF
TRBJ1-1 TRBD1 TRBV29-1 CSVKDRGVSTEAFF
TRBJ1-1 - TRBV10-3 CAISESEGSLRAFF
TRBJ1-4 TRBD1 TRBV5-1 CASSLEPGGDEKLFF
TRBJ2-6 - TRBV7-8 CASSLPSGANVLTF
TRBJ2-2 TRBD1 TRBV18 CASSPTGTGDAGELFF
TRBJ2-7 - TRBV6-6 CASSYSHAEGSYEQYF
TRBJ1-5 TRBD1 TRBV7-9 CASSLGGQHDQPQHF
TRBJ1-6 - TRBV7-2 CASSSTLGNSPLHF
TRBJ1-2 - TRBV5-4 CASRSAGAGYGYTF
TRBJ2-1 - TRBV7-3 CASSLTVYNEQFF
TRBJ1-5 TRBD1 TRBV27 CASIKTGGAGQPQHF
TRBJ1-4 - TRBV2 CASRSGYNEKLFF
TRBJ2-3 TRBD1 TRBV30 CAWTQGATRTDTQYF
TRBJ2-7 TRBD1 TRBV10-3 CAISEGQGKDYEQYF
TRBJ2-7 - TRBV5-5 CASSITGVRDSSYEQYF
TRBJ2-1 TRBD2 TRBV6-1 CASSPRGGAYNEQFF
TRBJ1-2 - TRBV19 CASSSDLGLSYGYTF
TRBJ2-7 - TRBV19 CATSSVGASSYEQYF
TRBJ1-6 TRBD1 TRBV11-3 CASSLGQNQNSPLHF
TRBJ2-3 - TRBV5-1 CASSLLSGTDTQYF
TRBJ2-1 TRBD1 TRBV27 CASSTWDRGPHNEQFF
TRBJ1-1 - TRBV7-2 CASSLVVANTEAFF
TRBJ2-5 TRBD2 TRBV6-1 CASLLRLAGGETQYF
TRBJ1-2 - TRBV7-2 CASSLAVGRGGYGYTF
TRBJ1-3 TRBD1 TRBV30 CAWDTGGSGNTIYF
TRBJ1-1 TRBD1 TRBV6-5 CASSHDRGETTEAFF
TRBJ1-4 TRBD1 TRBV6-6 CASSYRQGAWEKLFF
TRBJ2-1 TRBD2 TRBV7-9 CASSYGTSGGNEQFF
TRBJ2-3 TRBD1 TRBV11-2 CASSLGTGEGDTQYF
TRBJ2-1 - TRBV11-3 CASSLGFRGYNEQFF
TRBJ1-1 - TRBV11-3 CASSPRRGRTEAFF
TRBJ2-5 - TRBV10-2 CASSWTAHETQYF
TRBJ2-5 TRBD2 TRBV4-3 CASSQELLSGGPLEARETQYF
TRBJ2-3 TRBD1 TRBV6-4 CASSRGTGPDTQYF
TRBJ2-1 TRBD2 TRBV27 CASSLGPSGGYNEQFF
TRBJ2-1 - TRBV9 CASTPTGGLYNEQFF
TRBJ1-1 - TRBV10-2 CASSESLEGNTEAFF
TRBJ1-6 - TRBV6-1 CASSEVVSFTGDYSPLHF
TRBJ2-1 TRBD2 TRBV7-9 CASSSSAGAYNEQFF
TRBJ1-2 - TRBV4-1 CASSQITFLKGVGQWGYTF
TRBJ2-3 TRBD2 TRBV13 CASSTLAGGRDTQYF
TRBJ2-7 TRBD1 TRBV27 CASRTGGVINEQYF
TRBJ2-7 - TRBV6-1 CASSEAPGRSGYEQYF